This T cell receptor (beta chain) was identified during a study of T cell responses to AZD1222 COVID-19 vaccine. About the research overall: Second-dose timings of about 4 or about 12 weeks were pooled.

TCRdb's copy holds only in-frame clones and misses some; the assay was immunoSEQ multiplex PCR. The sample yields roughly 120,000 clones, about 91% seen once. Looked up from germline, CDR1 is MNHEY and CDR2 is SVGEGT. The V gene end was trimmed by 2 bases and the J gene end by 5 bases; junction bases not matched to a gene: 6. CDR3 length: 15 amino acids. For this clone: Its specificity is not known.

Study-wide findings and caveats: Spike-specific TCR breadth and depth rose after two AZD1222 doses. At baseline, seropositivity was found in only a handful of AZD1222 recipients.

This clonotype was sampled from an adult in good health. J is TRBJ1-5 and V is TRBV6-2 or TRBV6-3, with 7 bases lining up with TRBD1. The material was peripheral blood, obtained on day 0 of AZD1222 vaccination. The CDR3 reads CASSYDREKHQPQHF. In DNA form, the CDR3 reads TGTGCCAGCAGTTACGACAGGGAAAAGCATCAGCCCCAGCATTTT.